Shown below are 8 T cell receptor beta chains from a single sample sequenced in a study of shared clonotypes between healthy human individuals. Produced via immunoSEQ multiplex PCR; TCRdb's table is partial and in-frame only. The sample has around 750,000 clones; approximately 79% are singletons. The sample was memory CD4+ T cells sorted from blood. The subset was: CD45RA-negative fraction. Every receptor here comes from a woman in her thirties in good health.

This rearrangement joins TRBV30 to TRBJ2-1; D uncertain. Germline-derived CDR1 and CDR2 are GTSNPN and SVGIG (reference sequence). The V end was cut by 0 bases, the J end by 4 bases, with 10 bases between. The CDR3 consists of 14 residues. CDR3 in DNA: TGTGCCTGGAGTGTAGGCATCACTTACAATGAGCAGTTCTTC. It is translated as CAWSVGITYNEQFF. Full variable domain (rest looked up from reference TRBV30 and TRBJ2-1): SQTIHQWPATLVQPVGSPLSLECTVEGTSNPNLYWYRQAAGRGLQLLFYSVGIGQISSEVPQNLSASRPQDRQFILSSKKLLLSDSGFYLCAWSVGITYNEQFFGPGTRLTVL.

A word on this clone: Within the sample, other DNA sequences also encode this same CDR3. As DNA, the CDR3 is TGCGCCAGCAGCTTGGCCGGGACGGCGTCCTACGAGCAGTACTTC. This codes for CASSLAGTASYEQYF. The chain has TRBV5-1 and TRBJ2-7, with D perhaps given as TRBD1 or TRBD2 (5 bases each). CDR1 is SGHRS, CDR2 YFSETQ, per germline. This CDR3 contains 15 residues. Trimming removed 0 bases from V and 1 base from J, with 11 bases in between.

Turning to this clone: In the same sample, other DNA sequences code for this CDR3. The rearrangement joins TRBV5-4 to TRBJ2-5; 7 bases fit TRBD1. The CDR3 has 14 amino acids. CDR1 SGHNT and CDR2 YYREEE come from the germline V gene (reference sequence). The junction had 4 bases not matched to a gene; V was cut back by 3 bases and J by 2 bases. CDR3 DNA: TGTGCCAGCAGCTCGGGGACAGCGCAAGAGACCCAGTACTTC. This gives the protein CASSSGTAQETQYF.

This clone is a singleton in its sample. The chain recombines TRBV19 with TRBJ1-1; TRBD1 matches 10 bases. With V trimmed by 6 bases and J by 9 bases, 10 bases remained unmatched. The CDR3 sequence is 14 residues long. In germline, CDR1 is LNHDA, CDR2 SQIVND (reference sequence). DNA of the CDR3: TGTGCCAGTAGATTGAACCCGGGACAGGGGAAAGCTTTCTTT. Translating it yields CASRLNPGQGKAFF.

The J gene is TRBJ2-5, the V gene TRBV10-2; 7 nucleotides agree with TRBD1. Germline V gene lookup returns CDR1 WSHSY and CDR2 SAAADI. J gave up 4 bases and V 4 bases, and 3 bases lay outside the gene matches. This CDR3 region has 13 residues. The CDR3 region has the DNA TGCGCCAGCAGTGGTTCAGGGGGAGAGACCCAGTACTTC. Amino acid sequence: CASSGSGGETQYF.

The chain is built from TRBV4-2 and TRBJ2-5, with TRBD2 identical over 9 bases. The CDR3 runs 15 residues. The V and J ends lost 0 bases and 2 bases, in that order; junction bases with no gene match: 1. Germline V CDR1 and CDR2: LGHNA, YNFKEQ. The CDR3 here is CASSQETSGQETQYF. CDR3 DNA: TGTGCCAGCAGCCAAGAAACTAGCGGGCAAGAGACCCAGTACTTC.

The DNA for the CDR3 is TGCAGTGCAACGTTGAATGAGCAGTTCTTC. This sequence encodes CSATLNEQFF. The rearrangement uses TRBV20-1 and TRBJ2-1; D ambiguous. Germline V gene data show CDR1 as DFQATT and CDR2 as SNEGSKA (reference sequence). The V end was cut by 6 bases, the J end by 7 bases, with 7 bases between. The CDR3 has 10 amino acids.

This clone was seen a single time. The chain links TRBV10-2 to TRBJ2-1, with 14 positions matching TRBD2. Per the germline V gene, CDR1 is WSHSY and CDR2 is SAAADI. The CDR3 has 14 residues. With 8 bases clipped from V and 8 bases from J, the junction kept 5 bases outside the gene matches. The CDR3 protein is CASRGLAGVYEQFF. The DNA of the CDR3 is TGCGCCAGCCGGGGACTAGCGGGAGTCTATGAGCAGTTCTTC.